This T cell receptor beta chain derives from a study of PD-L1 blockade in urothelial cancer. In the study overall: Patients had been given 0 to 3 earlier chemotherapy regimens.

The V and J ends lost 6 bases and 10 bases, in that order; junction bases with no gene match: 4. There are 11 residues in the CDR3. CDR1 and CDR2 (germline): SGHTA, FQGNSA. This clone came up a few times. The protocol was immunoSEQ multiplex PCR, while the TCRdb copy is restricted to in-frame clones and leaves out a portion. The sample records about 82,000 clones, 75% to 90% being singletons. The rearrangement uses TRBV7-2 and TRBJ2-3; 7 nucleotides agree with TRBD2. The source was PBMCs, collected around atezolizumab (anti-PD-L1) treatment. This clonotype was obtained from a woman between 65 and 79 years old with urothelial cancer. CDR3 sequence reads: CASSSGLAQYF. The DNA for the CDR3 is TGTGCCAGCAGTTCAGGACTAGCGCAGTATTTT.